This entry describes one T cell receptor (beta chain). Its antigen remains unknown. Other DNA sequences in this sample translate to the same CDR3. The CDR3 extends over 14 amino acids. Trimming removed 1 base from V and 3 bases from J; junction bases left unmatched: 2. In germline, CDR1 is SGHRS, CDR2 YFSETQ. The data were taken from a study of T cell responses to AZD1222 COVID-19 vaccine. Study observations and caveats: Nearly half of spike-specific TCRs reportedly target variant regions that are unmutated in the B.1.351 and B.1.1.7 variants. At baseline, seropositivity was found in only a handful of AZD1222 recipients.

Assay used: immunoSEQ multiplex PCR; TCRdb lists only in-frame clones, some missing. The data contain over 100,000 clones, approximately 91% of them singletons. The receptor's source is an adult who received the AZD1222 COVID-19 vaccine. The specimen comprised peripheral blood, sampled 28 days after the second AZD1222 dose. The rearrangement links TRBV5-1 to TRBJ1-1, with TRBD1 matching over 8 bases. CDR3 coding DNA: TGCGCCAGCAGCTTGCAGGGGGCGGACACTGAAGCTTTCTTT. Amino acids: CASSLQGADTEAFF.